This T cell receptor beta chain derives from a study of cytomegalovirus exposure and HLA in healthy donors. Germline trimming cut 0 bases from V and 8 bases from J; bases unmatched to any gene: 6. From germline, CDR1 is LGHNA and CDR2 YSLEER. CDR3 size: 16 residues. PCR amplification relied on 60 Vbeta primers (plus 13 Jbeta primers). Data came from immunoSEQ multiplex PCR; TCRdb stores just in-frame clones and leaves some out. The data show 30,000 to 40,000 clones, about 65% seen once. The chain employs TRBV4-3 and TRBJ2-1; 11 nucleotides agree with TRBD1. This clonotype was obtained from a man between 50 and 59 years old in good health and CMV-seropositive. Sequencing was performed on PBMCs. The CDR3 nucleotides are TGCGCCAGCAGCCAAGAAAAGGACAGGGGGCCGGATGAGCAGTTCTTC. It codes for CASSQEKDRGPDEQFF.